These 21 T cell receptor beta chains were sequenced from one sample in a study of T cells generated in artificial thymic organoids. TCRalpha and TCRbeta libraries were amplified separately by semi-nested PCR with TRAC or TRBC reverse primers. In TCRdb, the 5' RACE reads were re-called with MiXCR into one record per CDR3 protein. The sample consists of 3,300 or so distinct CDR3 sequences, around 36% of them appearing once. What was sequenced was naive CD8+ T cells from blood. Noted subset: CD3+TCRalphabeta+CD8SP T cells; for blood, CD45RO-CCR7+ naive CD8+ T cells. The origin of the receptors is a human donor who gave cord blood stem cells for thymic organoid culture, a cardiac surgery patient who gave postnatal thymus, or a blood donor (not recorded which).

The rearrangement joins TRBV5-1 to TRBJ2-7; D perhaps matches TRBD1 (6 bases). The germline V gene encodes CDR1 SGHRS and CDR2 YFSETQ. The CDR3 sequence is 12 residues long. The V end lost 5 bases, the J end lost 0 bases, and 6 bases lay between the germline ends. The CDR3 DNA is TGCGCCAGCAGACAGGGCTCCTACGAGCAGTACTTC. This translates into CASRQGSYEQYF.

In its sample, this clonotype was seen a few times. The chain carries TRBV12-3 or TRBV12-4 and TRBJ1-4; perhaps TRBD1 as D (5 bases). V gave up 3 bases and J gave up 3 bases, with 14 bases separating them. This CDR3 contains 16 residues. In DNA form, the CDR3 reads TGTGCCAGCAGTTTTTCGGGGAGGGGCTCTAATGAAAAACTGTTTTTT. Its translation is CASSFSGRGSNEKLFF.

By sample fraction, this clonotype is medium-sized. CDR3 amino acids: CSASRYGTDNGELFF. The DNA for the CDR3 is TGCAGTGCTAGCCGATATGGGACGGACAACGGGGAGCTGTTTTTT. V usage is TRBV20-1 and J usage is TRBJ2-2, with D possibly being TRBD1 or TRBD2 (5 bases each). Germline-derived CDR1 and CDR2 are DFQATT and SNEGSKA (reference sequence). V was shortened by 3 bases and J by 7 bases, with 18 bases between the two germline ends. The CDR3 has 15 residues.

By share, this clonotype ranks as medium-sized (0.01 to 0.1%). The chain links TRBV6-1 to TRBJ2-7, with D perhaps TRBD2 (6 bases). Trimming pared 6 bases from V and 4 bases from J, leaving 7 bases between. CDR3 length equals 11 residues. CDR1 MNHNS and CDR2 SASEGT come from the germline V gene. This chain's CDR3 is CASREGYEQYF. In nucleotides, the CDR3 is TGTGCCAGCAGGGAGGGGTACGAGCAGTACTTC.

As concerns this clonotype: A much larger clone lies one base from this, so it may be a read error. The chain carries TRBV7-6 and TRBJ2-2; TRBD2 aligns across 7 bases. The germline CDR1 and CDR2 sequences are SGHVS and FNYEAQ. The length of the CDR3 is 16 residues. V gave up 0 bases and J gave up 10 bases; unmatched junction bases: 11. CDR3 bases: TGTGCCAGCAGCTTAGCCGTTGCGGGAGTCGCCGAGGAGCTGTTTTTT. This encodes CASSLAVAGVAEELFF.

The genes are TRBV9 and TRBJ1-4; D gene ambiguous. CDR3 size: 15 residues. Germline CDR1 is SGDLS and CDR2 is YYNGEE. Trimming cost V 5 bases and J 8 bases, with 19 bases left between them. For the CDR3, the DNA is TGTGCCAGCAGTAGCGAGAATTCTGGCGAGGAAAAACTGTTTTTT. This encodes CASSSENSGEEKLFF. Based on the CDR3 plus reference TRBV9 and TRBJ1-4, the full variable domain is DSGVTQTPKHLITATGQRVTLRCSPRSGDLSVYWYQQSLDQGLQFLIQYYNGEERAKGNILERFSAQQFPDLHSELNLSSLELGDSALYFCASSSENSGEEKLFFGSGTQLSVL.

Only a few counts were recorded for this clonotype. The V gene is TRBV27, the J gene TRBJ2-7; D ambiguous. V was pared by 0 bases and J by 4 bases, with 10 bases between. Germline CDR1 is MNHEY and CDR2 is SMNVEV (reference sequence). The CDR3 length is 14 residues. CDR3 sequence reads: CASSLSGLWYEQYF. CDR3 in DNA: TGTGCCAGCAGTTTATCAGGGCTTTGGTACGAGCAGTACTTC.

This clonotype was counted a few times. The chain employs TRBV3-1 and TRBJ1-2; D gene unclear. Trimming took 0 bases from V and 8 from J, leaving 13 bases between them. Germline V lookup: CDR1 LGHDT, CDR2 YNNKEL (reference sequence). This CDR3 is built from 14 residues. CDR3 bases: TGTGCCAGCAGCCAAGAAGCCGCGGCGGTGGGCTACACCTTC. Encoded protein: CASSQEAAAVGYTF.

By share, this clonotype ranks as medium-sized. This chain uses TRBV9 with TRBJ2-3; TRBD2 aligns across 14 bases. V trimming: 1 base; J trimming: 6 bases; junction bases outside the gene matches: 7. Per the germline V gene, CDR1 is SGDLS and CDR2 is YYNGEE. The CDR3 length is 17 residues. This chain's CDR3 is CASSVRRLAGGRDTQYF. CDR3 in DNA: TGTGCCAGCAGCGTACGGCGACTAGCGGGGGGGAGGGATACGCAGTATTTT.

This chain links TRBV9 with TRBJ2-7; D is unresolved. Trimming shortened V by 4 bases and J by 6 bases, and 23 bases separated the two germline ends. Germline V gene lookup returns CDR1 SGDLS and CDR2 YYNGEE. CDR3 size: 16 residues. CDR3 amino acids: CASSPHSGLAHSEQYF. The CDR3 DNA sequence: TGTGCCAGCAGCCCGCACAGTGGTCTTGCTCATTCCGAGCAGTACTTC.

This chain connects TRBV20-1 to TRBJ2-1, with TRBD2 matching over 7 bases. This CDR3 contains 15 residues. Trimming cost V 6 bases and J 8 bases; bases outside gene matches: 16. CDR1 is DFQATT and CDR2 is SNEGSKA in the germline V gene (reference sequence). CDR3 amino acids: CSATMSGAVRYEQFF. The CDR3 region has the DNA TGCAGTGCCACGATGAGCGGGGCTGTTCGCTATGAGCAGTTCTTC.

CDR3 region: CASSPGQAGNEQFF. The CDR3 nucleotides are TGTGCCAGCAGCCCCGGACAGGCCGGTAATGAGCAGTTCTTC. The rearrangement links TRBV6-6 to TRBJ2-1; TRBD1 aligns across 7 bases. The J segment lost 7 bases and the V segment lost 6 bases, leaving 9 bases of the junction unmatched. Germline CDR1 MNHNY, CDR2 SVGAGI (reference sequence). The CDR3 runs 14 residues.

The chain couples TRBV13 to TRBJ1-2; maybe TRBD1 (5 bases). The CDR3 is 12 residues long. Germline CDR1 reads PRHDT; CDR2 reads FYEKMQ (reference sequence). V was pared by 2 bases and J by 8 bases, with 9 bases between. In nucleotides, the CDR3 is TGTGCCAGCAGCTTACAGGGAAGAGGCTACACCTTC. Its protein product is CASSLQGRGYTF.

To note about this clonotype: At one end the junction does not follow the germline gene, possibly because of a read error. This chain joins TRBV4-3 and TRBJ2-1; D unclear. Germline V gene sequence: CDR1 LGHNA, CDR2 YSLEER. CDR3 length equals 14 residues. CDR3 coding DNA: TGCGCCGGCAGCCCCTCGGACGGGTACAATGAGCAGTTCTTC. Translating gives CAGSPSDGYNEQFF.

This clonotype has more than one count but fewer than ten. The chain joins TRBV19 to TRBJ1-4; D call uncertain. This CDR3 has 13 residues. V lost 7 bases, J lost 10 bases, and 16 bases lay in between. From germline, CDR1 is LNHDA and CDR2 SQIVND (reference sequence). CDR3 coding DNA: TGTGCCAGTAAGGCGGGGTCAAACGGAAAACTGTTTTTT. This translates into CASKAGSNGKLFF.

This clonotype is termed medium-sized. The genes are TRBV4-2 and TRBJ2-7; D ambiguous. Germline CDR1 is LGHNA and CDR2 is YNFKEQ. V shed 0 bases and J shed 5 bases, with 14 bases lying between them. The CDR3 is made up of 15 amino acids. CDR3 protein: CASSQDLLTLHEQYF. CDR3 sequence (DNA): TGTGCCAGCAGCCAAGATCTACTCACGCTACACGAGCAGTACTTC.

Details on this clonotype: A much larger clone differs by one base, so this may be a read error. The chain recombines TRBV6-5 with TRBJ1-1, with D unclear. This CDR3 spans 14 amino acids. Germline lookup yields CDR1 MNHEY and CDR2 SVGAGI. V shed 4 bases and J shed 7 bases, with 16 bases lying between them. The CDR3 nucleotides read TGTGCCAGCAGTTGCTCGAGGCGGCAGAGTGAAGCTTTCTTT. As protein: CASSCSRRQSEAFF.

This clonotype has just one count. The genes are TRBV5-6 and TRBJ1-1, with D uncertain. The CDR3 totals 14 residues. Germline V lookup: CDR1 SGHDT, CDR2 YYEEEE. Between the trimmed V and J ends, which lost 0 bases and 3 bases, there was a span of 9 bases. The CDR3 loop is CASSLAEGYTEAFF. CDR3 nucleotide sequence: TGTGCCAGCAGCTTGGCCGAGGGTTACACTGAAGCTTTCTTT.

A word on this clonotype: A read error may be the cause here, since a much bigger clone is one base away. The CDR3 protein is CARSPIGRMNTEAFF. CDR3 sequence (DNA): TGTGCCAGAAGCCCAATCGGACGGATGAACACTGAAGCTTTCTTT. The chain carries TRBV7-8 and TRBJ1-1; D uncertain. The CDR3 sequence is 15 residues long. Germline V gene sequence: CDR1 SGHVS, CDR2 FQNEAQ. Trimming pared 9 bases from V and 0 bases from J, leaving 17 bases between. The whole variable domain, remainder taken from reference TRBV7-8 and TRBJ1-1, is GAGVSQSPRYKVAKRGQDVALRCDPISGHVSLFWYQQALGQGPEFLTYFQNEAQLDKSGLPSDRFFAERPEGSVSTLKIQRTQQEDSAVYLCARSPIGRMNTEAFFGQGTRLTVV.

The chain combines TRBV20-1 with TRBJ1-2; D possibly corresponds to TRBD1 (6 bases). This CDR3 contains 14 residues. The V end was cut by 3 bases, the J end by 3 bases, with 14 bases between. Germline V gene lookup returns CDR1 DFQATT and CDR2 SNEGSKA (reference sequence). The chain's CDR3 is CSARAHGGDYGYTF. In DNA form, the CDR3 reads TGCAGTGCTAGGGCCCACGGGGGCGACTATGGCTACACCTTC.

DNA of the CDR3: TGTGCCAGCAGTTACTTGTCCCCGGCGGAGACCCAGTACTTC. Translating it yields CASSYLSPAETQYF. The chain has TRBV6-2 or TRBV6-3 and TRBJ2-5, with no clear D. The V and J ends lost 1 base and 5 bases respectively, with 11 bases between them. Germline CDR1 MNHEY, CDR2 SVGEGT. The CDR3 extends over 14 amino acids.